Listed below are T cell receptor beta chains from one sample, sequenced in a study of human T cells and chemical hapten exposure. Each CDR3 protein is one row after TCRdb ran MiXCR on the RACE reads. In the table there are some 45,000 distinct CDR3 sequences, approximately 9% of which are singletons. Sequencing was performed on whole blood, taken in connection with sensitization to the hapten diphenylcyclopropenone (DPC). The source of these receptors is a middle-aged woman with alopecia areata. Some clones in this sample may be carry-over from other donors' samples. CDR3s include the opening cysteine and the closing phenylalanine or tryptophan. A D gene is named only where the DNA matches it firmly. Some rows mark clone size as missing; the rest say once, few, many or name a class of expanded clone.

D gene	V gene	J gene	clone size	CDR3 protein	CDR3 DNA
.	TRBV7-9	TRBJ1-6	many	CASSSHLESPLHF	TGTGCCAGCAGCTCCCATCTAGAGTCACCCCTCCACTTT
TRBD1	TRBV5-4	TRBJ2-7	many	CASSPGTGTYEQYF	TGTGCCAGCAGTCCCGGGACAGGGACCTACGAGCAGTACTTC
.	TRBV7-9	TRBJ1-6	.	CASSPPLNYNSPLHF	TGTGCCAGCAGTCCTCCACTGAACTATAATTCACCCCTCCACTTT
.	TRBV4-1	TRBJ2-7	many	CASSQYPVLLRYEQYF	TGCGCCAGCAGCCAATATCCGGTCCTGCTTCGATACGAGCAGTACTTC
.	TRBV7-9	TRBJ1-1	many	CASSFSTGGTEAFF	TGTGCCAGCAGCTTTTCAACCGGGGGTACTGAAGCTTTCTTT
.	TRBV28	TRBJ2-7	many	CASIGDKPYEQYF	TGTGCCAGCATCGGAGACAAACCCTACGAGCAGTACTTC
.	TRBV10-3	TRBJ2-2	few	CATQGPVRGENTGELFF	TGTGCCACCCAAGGCCCGGTGAGGGGAGAGAACACCGGGGAGCTGTTTTTT
.	TRBV3-1	TRBJ1-1	many	CASSLADGGNTEAFF	TGTGCCAGCAGCCTGGCGGACGGAGGGAACACTGAAGCTTTCTTT
TRBD1	TRBV5-1	TRBJ1-1	many	CASSLQQGPGEAFF	TGCGCCAGCAGCCTTCAACAGGGGCCGGGTGAAGCTTTCTTT
.	TRBV10-3	TRBJ2-7	many	CAISDGEQEPSYEQYF	TGTGCCATCAGTGATGGGGAGCAGGAACCATCCTACGAGCAGTACTTC
TRBD1	TRBV12-3/TRBV12-4	TRBJ2-3	.	CASSPPTGGAPDTQYF	TGTGCCAGCAGTCCTCCGACAGGGGGCGCCCCAGATACGCAGTATTTT
.	TRBV29-1	TRBJ2-3	.	CSVPMARTDTQYF	TGCAGCGTCCCGATGGCCAGGACAGATACGCAGTATTTT
TRBD1	TRBV14	TRBJ1-5	many	CASNDRDGEYSNQPQHF	TGTGCCAGCAACGACAGGGACGGCGAATATAGCAATCAGCCCCAGCATTTT
TRBD1	TRBV11-2	TRBJ1-1	few	CASSPTRTGEVAFF	TGTGCCAGCAGCCCAACCCGGACAGGGGAAGTAGCTTTCTTT
.	TRBV6-5	TRBJ2-3	many	CASSYGLMPDTQYF	TGTGCCAGCAGTTACGGACTGATGCCAGATACGCAGTATTTT
.	TRBV11-3	TRBJ2-1	many	CASSPRTGPRGSNEQFF	TGTGCCAGCAGCCCCCGGACAGGCCCCCGCGGGAGCAATGAGCAGTTCTTC
.	TRBV2	TRBJ1-5	many	CASSTNQPQHF	TGTGCCAGCAGTACTAATCAGCCCCAGCATTTT
.	TRBV5-6	TRBJ2-1	.	CASSLGREIYEQFF	TGTGCCAGCAGCTTGGGGAGGGAAATCTATGAGCAGTTCTTC
TRBD1	TRBV7-9	TRBJ1-2	many	CASSLDREIFGYTF	TGTGCCAGCAGCTTGGACAGGGAAATTTTTGGCTACACCTTC
.	TRBV14	TRBJ2-2	many	CASSQDRAWTRETGELFF	TGTGCCAGCAGCCAAGATCGGGCTTGGACCCGAGAGACCGGGGAGCTGTTTTTT
TRBD1	TRBV5-1	TRBJ2-2	many	CASSLGDRVITGELFF	TGCGCCAGCAGCTTGGGGGACAGGGTGATCACCGGGGAGCTGTTTTTT
.	TRBV4-3	TRBJ1-6	many	CASSRVGSYNSPLHF	TGCGCCAGCAGCCGCGTCGGCTCCTATAATTCACCCCTCCACTTT
TRBD2	TRBV20-1	TRBJ2-7	many	CSARAAGGAHEQYF	TGCAGTGCTAGAGCCGCCGGGGGGGCCCACGAGCAGTACTTC
.	TRBV6-4	TRBJ2-2	many	CASSDSKDTGELFF	TGTGCCAGCAGTGACTCAAAGGACACCGGGGAGCTGTTTTTT